The 12 T cell receptor beta chains given below trace back to one sample, sequenced in a study of cytomegalovirus exposure and HLA in healthy donors. The study ran its PCR with 60 Vbeta and 13 Jbeta primers. Method: immunoSEQ multiplex PCR; TCRdb's copy keeps in-frame clones and lacks some. This repertoire shows 35,000 to 45,000 clones, about two thirds found once; its top ten account for 3% to 4%. Material: PBMCs. The receptors originated from a woman aged 25 to 39 in good health and CMV-seronegative.

This clone was detected only a few times. The V and J genes are TRBV2 and TRBJ2-1; D not resolved. CDR1 and CDR2 (germline): SNHLY, FYNNEI. CDR3 length: 12 residues. V was shortened by 7 bases and J by 7 bases, with 11 bases between the two germline ends. The CDR3 bases are TGTGCCAGCAATCACGACTCGAATGAGCAGTTCTTC. Protein: CASNHDSNEQFF.

This clone was counted only a few times. V gene TRBV6-5 combines with J gene TRBJ1-2, with 7 positions matching TRBD1. The germline V gene has CDR1 MNHEY and CDR2 SVGAGI. The ends lost 8 bases at V and 4 bases at J; junction bases unmatched: 10. The CDR3 is 14 amino acids. The CDR3: CASGGTDPSYGYTF. CDR3 bases: TGTGCCAGCGGCGGGACAGACCCTAGCTATGGCTACACCTTC.

The rearrangement links TRBV4-1 to TRBJ2-7, with TRBD2 matching over 9 bases. V gave up 1 base and J gave up 3 bases; unmatched junction bases: 4. CDR1 and CDR2 from the germline V gene are MGHRA and YSYEKL. CDR3 length: 15 residues. The CDR3 region has the DNA TGCGCCAGCAGCCAAGCGTCACTAGCGGGCTACGAGCAGTACTTC. It translates to CASSQASLAGYEQYF.

The V call is TRBV28, the J call TRBJ1-1, with 9 nucleotides matching TRBD1. Germline trimming cut 5 bases from V and 3 bases from J; bases unmatched to any gene: 10. Germline V gene data show CDR1 as MDHEN and CDR2 as SYDVKM. The length of the CDR3 is 16 residues. The CDR3 DNA is TGTGCCAGCAGTCTCGGACAGGGGATTGGGGACACTGAAGCTTTCTTT. Amino acid sequence: CASSLGQGIGDTEAFF.

This chain connects TRBV6-1 to TRBJ2-5, with 7 positions matching TRBD1. Germline V gene sequence: CDR1 MNHNS, CDR2 SASEGT. The CDR3 extends over 13 amino acids. Trimming took 5 bases from V and 5 from J; bases not matched to a gene: 5. CDR3 residues: CASSRDRVETQYF. CDR3 DNA: TGTGCCAGCAGTCGAGACAGGGTGGAGACCCAGTACTTC.

This clone was observed once. CDR3 region: CAVRGVTEAFF. The DNA for the CDR3 is TGTGCCGTCAGGGGCGTCACTGAAGCTTTCTTT. The chain combines TRBV6-5 with TRBJ1-1, with D perhaps TRBD1 (6 bases). Germline-derived CDR1 and CDR2 are MNHEY and SVGAGI. The CDR3 is 11 amino acids. The V end lost 11 bases, the J end lost 4 bases, and 11 bases lay between the germline ends.

This sequence joins TRBV18 and TRBJ2-2; TRBD1 matches at 11 bases. CDR1 is KGHSH, CDR2 LQKENI, per germline. There are 15 residues in the CDR3. With 5 bases clipped from V and 4 bases from J, the junction kept 3 bases outside the gene matches. CDR3 DNA sequence: TGTGCCAGCTCAGGACAGGGGGCCCTCACCGGGGAGCTGTTTTTT. It encodes CASSGQGALTGELFF.

The chain links TRBV28 to TRBJ1-5, with D tentatively TRBD1 (6 bases). CDR3 length: 16 amino acids. V gave up 6 bases and J gave up 5 bases, with 20 bases separating them. Germline V CDR1 and CDR2: MDHEN, SYDVKM. CDR3 nucleotide sequence: TGTGCCAGCAGGGCCTTAAAGGGGGGGTTGGATCAGCCCCAGCATTTT. It codes for CASRALKGGLDQPQHF.

This chain links TRBV7-9 with TRBJ1-1; no reliable D call. Trimming stripped 5 bases from V and 7 bases from J, with 11 bases between. Germline CDR1 reads SEHNR; CDR2 reads FQNEAQ (reference sequence). The CDR3 sequence is 12 residues long. The DNA for the CDR3 is TGTGCCAGCAGCCCGAGGTTTGATGAAGCTTTCTTT. Translated, it gives CASSPRFDEAFF.

The sample holds one count of this clone. This chain links TRBV2 with TRBJ2-5; D possibly corresponds to TRBD2 (6 bases). V lost 8 bases to trimming and J lost 5 bases, with 6 bases between them. Germline V CDR1 and CDR2: SNHLY, FYNNEI. This CDR3 spans 10 amino acids. The CDR3 coding sequence is TGTGCCAGCGGGAGGGAGACCCAGTACTTC. Residues: CASGRETQYF. The variable domain in full, with the rest retrieved from reference TRBV2 and TRBJ2-5, is EPEVTQTPSHQVTQMGQEVILRCVPISNHLYFYWYRQILGQKVEFLVSFYNNEISEKSEIFDDQFSVERPDGSNFTLKIRSTKLEDSAMYFCASGRETQYFGPGTRLLVL.

The V gene is TRBV7-9, the J gene TRBJ1-2, with 9 bases that match TRBD1. CDR3 size: 13 residues. Looked up from germline, CDR1 is SEHNR and CDR2 is FQNEAQ (reference sequence). Trimming at V came to 5 bases and at J to 7 bases, leaving 5 bases not matched to a gene. The CDR3 spells CASSPGQGFGYTF. In DNA, the CDR3 is TGTGCCAGCAGCCCGGGACAGGGCTTTGGCTACACCTTC.

The rearrangement links TRBV4-1 to TRBJ2-7; 7 bases agree with TRBD1. After removal of 5 bases from V and 5 bases from J, the junction contained 15 bases not matched to a gene. Germline values: CDR1 MGHRA, CDR2 YSYEKL. This CDR3 spans 16 amino acids. The CDR3 DNA follows: TGCGCCAGCAGCGGGACACGGCAGGGGGTCATCAACGAGCAGTACTTC. It codes for CASSGTRQGVINEQYF.